A single sample is the source of the 25 T cell receptor beta chains below, sequenced in a study of beta chain features in type 1 diabetes. Reverse transcribing all isolated RNA meant expressed TCRB transcripts were sequenced. Some clones are missing from TCRdb's copy, which holds only in-frame ones; the method was immunoSEQ multiplex PCR. Found here are under 950,000 clones, about a sixth of them singletons; the top ten hold about 0.02%. The sample was naive CD4+ T cells from blood. The receptor set was obtained from a woman under 30 in good health.

This clone has a handful of counts. The CDR3 reads CASSQRVYGYTF. The DNA of the CDR3 is TGTGCCAGCAGTCAGAGAGTCTATGGCTACACCTTC. The chain joins TRBV28 to TRBJ1-2; the D is unclear. The length of the CDR3 is 12 residues. Germline lookup yields CDR1 MDHEN and CDR2 SYDVKM. Trimming removed 5 bases at V and 4 bases at J, with 8 bases between.

This clone was observed a handful of times. V and J are TRBV7-6 and TRBJ1-1; D is perhaps TRBD1 (6 bases). The CDR3 loop spans 14 amino acids. V was pared by 2 bases and J by 2 bases, with 9 bases between. The germline V gene has CDR1 SGHVS and CDR2 FNYEAQ. Here the CDR3 DNA reads TGTGCCAGCAGCTTAATAGGGGGAAACACTGAAGCTTTCTTT. This translates into CASSLIGGNTEAFF.

The chain recombines TRBV11-2 with TRBJ1-2, with 8 bases fitting TRBD1. This CDR3 is 15 amino acids long. Germline V gene sequence: CDR1 SGHAT, CDR2 FQNNGV. J lost 4 bases, V lost 6 bases, and 10 bases had no gene match. The CDR3 loop reads CASRSQGAPPYGYTF. The CDR3 bases are TGTGCCAGCAGATCCCAGGGGGCGCCCCCCTATGGCTACACCTTC.

V usage is TRBV5-4 and J usage is TRBJ2-7, with D perhaps matching TRBD2 (6 bases). CDR3 length: 15 amino acids. Trimming cost V 0 bases and J 6 bases, with 16 bases left between them. Germline loops: CDR1 SGHNT, CDR2 YYREEE (reference sequence). The DNA of the CDR3 is TGTGCCAGCAGCTTGGGGAGGAGGGACGCCGGCGAGCAGTACTTC. It encodes CASSLGRRDAGEQYF.

This clone was counted only a few times. The rearrangement uses TRBV18 and TRBJ1-1; 7 bases align to TRBD1. From germline, CDR1 is KGHSH and CDR2 LQKENI. This CDR3 is built from 15 residues. V dropped 0 bases and J dropped 3; count of bases not matched to a gene: 4. The CDR3 DNA is TGTGCCAGCTCACCACCCTCACAGGGGCACACTGAAGCTTTCTTT. Translated: CASSPPSQGHTEAFF.

On this clone: The sample contains more than one DNA sequence encoding this CDR3. The V and J genes are TRBV7-2 and TRBJ2-5; D gene ambiguous. V gave up 5 bases and J gave up 0 bases, with 4 bases separating them. CDR1 and CDR2 from the germline V gene are SGHTA and FQGNSA. The CDR3 length is 12 residues. The CDR3 reads CASSRNQETQYF. CDR3 DNA sequence: TGTGCCAGCAGCCGGAACCAAGAGACCCAGTACTTC.

This clone appeared a few times. The identical CDR3 is also encoded by other nucleotide sequences in the sample. J is TRBJ1-5 and V is TRBV5-1; 7 bases map to TRBD1. Germline V gene sequence: CDR1 SGHRS, CDR2 YFSETQ. The CDR3 contains 14 residues. V gave up 5 bases and J gave up 6 bases; unmatched junction bases: 8. The CDR3 DNA reads TGCGCCAGCAGTTTGACAGGGTTCGGTCAGCCCCAGCATTTT. Translation gives CASSLTGFGQPQHF.

Only a few counts were recorded for this clone. The chain uses TRBV2 and TRBJ2-1; 9 positions agree with TRBD1. V gave up 7 bases and J gave up 7 bases; unmatched junction bases: 8. Germline V CDR1 and CDR2: SNHLY, FYNNEI. The CDR3 contains 14 residues. The CDR3 loop reads CASIMGTGRNEQFF. CDR3 sequence (DNA): TGTGCCAGCATTATGGGGACAGGGAGAAATGAGCAGTTCTTC.

This clone has only one observation. The genes are TRBV2 and TRBJ2-5; D might be TRBD2 (5 bases). The end of the DNA fits TRBJ2-7 better, so the J call may be wrong. Germline lookup yields CDR1 SNHLY and CDR2 FYNNEI. This CDR3 spans 15 amino acids. Here the CDR3 DNA reads TGTGCCAGCAGTGAATTCCTAGCAGACTCCTACGAGCAGTACTTC. It translates to CASSEFLADSYEQYF.

The chain uses TRBV6-6 and TRBJ2-5; D is possibly TRBD1 (6 bases). The CDR3 contains 15 residues. V was pared by 5 bases and J by 1 base, with 14 bases between. Per germline, CDR1 MNHNY and CDR2 SVGAGI (reference sequence). This chain's CDR3 is CASSAPAQGQETQYF. In DNA form, the CDR3 reads TGTGCCAGCAGTGCCCCGGCACAGGGCCAAGAGACCCAGTACTTC.

The CDR3 nucleotides are TGCGCCAGCAGCTTAAACCCAGGGAACAATCAGCCCCAGCATTTT. Amino acid sequence: CASSLNPGNNQPQHF. This sequence joins TRBV5-1 and TRBJ1-5; maybe TRBD1 (5 bases). This CDR3 contains 15 residues. The germline gives CDR1 SGHRS, CDR2 YFSETQ. Trimming took off 2 bases at V and 3 bases at J, with 12 bases between the two ends.

This clone was recorded a few times. V usage is TRBV23-1 and J usage is TRBJ2-5; maybe TRBD1 (6 bases). TRBV23-1 is flagged as an ORF with uncertain function. V lost 2 bases and J 3 bases, leaving 19 bases between the germline ends. The CDR3 spans 17 residues. This CDR3 is CASSQDPGRGPKETQYF. CDR3 coding DNA: TGCGCCAGCAGTCAAGACCCGGGCAGGGGCCCAAAAGAGACCCAGTACTTC.

The chain is built from TRBV11-2 and TRBJ2-7, with TRBD2 matching over 7 bases. Germline assignment: CDR1 SGHAT and CDR2 FQNNGV. V was pared by 2 bases and J by 2 bases, with 6 bases of the junction left unmatched. The CDR3 has 15 amino acids. The CDR3 loop is CASSLSLAGAYEQYF. The CDR3 DNA reads as TGTGCCAGCAGCTTATCTTTGGCGGGAGCCTACGAGCAGTACTTC.

The chain recombines TRBV19 with TRBJ2-7; 10 nucleotides agree with TRBD2. V shed 5 bases, J shed 2 bases, and the junction held 9 bases outside the gene matches. The CDR3 has 16 residues. Germline CDR1 is LNHDA and CDR2 is SQIVND (reference sequence). The CDR3 loop is CASSPLAGGTAYEQYF. CDR3 DNA: TGTGCCAGTAGTCCGTTAGCGGGAGGTACCGCCTACGAGCAGTACTTC. The full variable domain, completed using reference TRBV19 and TRBJ2-7, is DGGITQSPKYLFRKEGQNVTLSCEQNLNHDAMYWYRQDPGQGLRLIYYSQIVNDFQKGDIAEGYSVSREKKESFPLTVTSAQKNPTAFYLCASSPLAGGTAYEQYFGPGTRLTVT.

This clone was seen a few times. This chain connects TRBV15 to TRBJ2-5; D is undetermined. V gave up 0 bases and J gave up 7 bases, with 9 bases separating them. The CDR3 loop spans 13 amino acids. CDR1 is LNHNV, CDR2 YYDKDF, per germline (reference sequence). DNA of the CDR3: TGTGCCACCAGCAGAGATGTAGGGCGGACCCAGTACTTC. Protein sequence: CATSRDVGRTQYF.

V and J are TRBV28 and TRBJ2-6; a weak D match, TRBD1 (6 bases). V dropped 8 bases and J dropped 0 bases, with 11 bases sitting between them. The CDR3 is 15 residues long. Germline values: CDR1 MDHEN, CDR2 SYDVKM. The DNA of the CDR3 is TGTGCCAGCCGGGACACACCCTCTGGGGCCAACGTCCTGACTTTC. This encodes CASRDTPSGANVLTF.

The chain carries TRBV28 and TRBJ2-4; 11 bases are shared with TRBD1. The CDR3 sequence is 14 residues long. V trimming: 2 bases; J trimming: 8 bases; junction bases outside the gene matches: 2. Germline CDR1 is MDHEN and CDR2 is SYDVKM. As DNA, the CDR3 is TGTGCCAGCAGTTTAGAGGACAGGGGGCACATTCAGTACTTC. Residues: CASSLEDRGHIQYF.

This chain connects TRBV5-1 to TRBJ2-3, with 8 nucleotides matching TRBD2. The V segment lost 4 bases and the J segment 2 bases; nucleotides outside the gene matches: 6. Germline CDR1 is SGHRS and CDR2 is YFSETQ. The CDR3 is 15 amino acids. The DNA of the CDR3 is TGCGCCAGCAGCACGACGGGAGGGAACACAGATACGCAGTATTTT. It encodes CASSTTGGNTDTQYF.

This clone came up a few times. The V gene is TRBV28, the J gene TRBJ2-2, with TRBD1 matching 10 bases. This CDR3 spans 14 amino acids. Germline V gene lookup returns CDR1 MDHEN and CDR2 SYDVKM. The V segment lost 6 bases and the J segment 3 bases; nucleotides outside the gene matches: 1. CDR3 amino acids: CASRGTGDTGELFF. The CDR3 DNA follows: TGTGCCAGCAGGGGGACAGGGGACACCGGGGAGCTGTTTTTT. Looking up the rest from reference TRBV28 and TRBJ2-2 gives the full variable domain: DVKVTQSSRYLVKRTGEKVFLECVQDMDHENMFWYRQDPGLGLRLIYFSYDVKMKEKGDIPEGYSVSREKKERFSLILESASTNQTSMYLCASRGTGDTGELFFGEGSRLTVL.

Here the CDR3 reads CASSPYRGTGELFF. The DNA for the CDR3 is TGTGCCAGCAGCCCCTACAGGGGGACCGGGGAGCTGTTTTTT. This chain connects TRBV5-4 to TRBJ2-2, with 8 positions matching TRBD1. Trimming at V came to 4 bases and at J to 5 bases, leaving 4 bases not matched to a gene. CDR1 is SGHNT and CDR2 is YYREEE in the germline V gene (reference sequence). The CDR3 extends over 14 amino acids. Full variable domain (rest looked up from reference TRBV5-4 and TRBJ2-2): ETGVTQSPTHLIKTRGQQVTLRCSSQSGHNTVSWYQQALGQGPQFIFQYYREEENGRGNFPPRFSGLQFPNYSSELNVNALELDDSALYLCASSPYRGTGELFFGEGSRLTVL.

This clone was seen a few times. The rearrangement uses TRBV5-4 and TRBJ2-7; the match to TRBD1 covers 7 bases. Germline V gene sequence: CDR1 SGHNT, CDR2 YYREEE (reference sequence). The CDR3 covers 12 residues. Trimming cost V 4 bases and J 5 bases; bases outside gene matches: 3. The CDR3 DNA follows: TGTGCCAGCAGCAAAACAGGGGACGAGCAGTACTTC. Protein sequence: CASSKTGDEQYF.

The V gene is TRBV12-5, the J gene TRBJ2-1; the D gene is possibly TRBD2 (5 bases). V was pared by 6 bases and J by 0 bases, with 21 bases between. The CDR3 length is 18 residues. Germline V gene data show CDR1 as LGHNT and CDR2 as FRNRAP. The CDR3 bases are TGTGCTAGTGGCACCAAATCGGACTCTCACGTCTCCTACAATGAGCAGTTCTTC. Protein product: CASGTKSDSHVSYNEQFF. The whole variable domain, remainder taken from reference TRBV12-5 and TRBJ2-1, is DARVTQTPRHKVTEMGQEVTMRCQPILGHNTVFWYRQTMMQGLELLAYFRNRAPLDDSGMPKDRFSAEMPDATLATLKIQPSEPRDSAVYFCASGTKSDSHVSYNEQFFGPGTRLTVL.

In its sample, this clone was seen a few times. The chain joins TRBV5-1 to TRBJ1-1, with D tentatively TRBD1 (5 bases). V lost 4 bases and J 4 bases, leaving 20 bases between the germline ends. The CDR3 sequence is 16 residues long. Germline CDR1 reads SGHRS; CDR2 reads YFSETQ. Written as DNA, the CDR3 is TGCGCCAGCAGCCCCCGGATGGAGGGGAGGACCACTGAAGCTTTCTTT. It codes for CASSPRMEGRTTEAFF.

The V call is TRBV28, the J call TRBJ1-1; D gene uncertain. V was trimmed by 7 bases and J by 1 base, leaving 16 bases between them. The CDR3 extends over 15 amino acids. CDR1 and CDR2 from the germline V gene are MDHEN and SYDVKM. The CDR3 bases are TGTGCCAGCACCCTACCGAACCCAGGGAACACTGAAGCTTTCTTT. Translating gives CASTLPNPGNTEAFF.

The sample holds a few counts of this clone. The rearrangement joins TRBV2 to TRBJ2-2; perhaps TRBD2 as D (5 bases). The CDR3 totals 15 residues. In germline, CDR1 is SNHLY, CDR2 FYNNEI. V lost 1 base, J lost 0 bases, and 6 bases lay in between. The CDR3 is CASSEGRANTGELFF. The CDR3 DNA is TGTGCCAGCAGTGAAGGGCGGGCGAACACCGGGGAGCTGTTTTTT.